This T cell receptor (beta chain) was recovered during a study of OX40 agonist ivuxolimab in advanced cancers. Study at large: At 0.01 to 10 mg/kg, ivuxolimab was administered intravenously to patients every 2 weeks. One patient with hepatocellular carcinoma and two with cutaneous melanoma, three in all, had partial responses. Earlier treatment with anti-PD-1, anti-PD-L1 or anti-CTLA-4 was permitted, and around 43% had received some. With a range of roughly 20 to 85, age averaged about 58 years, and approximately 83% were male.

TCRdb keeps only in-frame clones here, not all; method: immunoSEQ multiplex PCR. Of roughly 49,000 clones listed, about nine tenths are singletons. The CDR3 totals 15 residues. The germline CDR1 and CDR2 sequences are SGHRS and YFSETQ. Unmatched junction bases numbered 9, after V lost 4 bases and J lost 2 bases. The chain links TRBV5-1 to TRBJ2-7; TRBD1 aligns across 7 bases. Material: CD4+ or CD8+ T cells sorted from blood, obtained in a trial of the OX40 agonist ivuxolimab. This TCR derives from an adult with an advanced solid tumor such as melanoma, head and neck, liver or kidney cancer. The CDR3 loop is CASSAEGARAYEQYF. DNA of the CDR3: TGCGCCAGCAGCGCAGAGGGGGCGCGGGCCTACGAGCAGTACTTC. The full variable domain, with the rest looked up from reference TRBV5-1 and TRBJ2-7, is KAGVTQTPRYLIKTRGQQVTLSCSPISGHRSVSWYQQTPGQGLQFLFEYFSETQRNKGNFPGRFSGRQFSNSRSEMNVSTLELGDSALYLCASSAEGARAYEQYFGPGTRLTVT.